This T cell receptor beta chain was retrieved from a study of response to subunit inactivated influenza vaccine. General study results and limits: Researchers suggested that each seasonal influenza vaccination recruits few new T cells.

One entry per CDR3 protein, called by TCRdb with MiXCR from the RT-PCR reads. The repertoire holds 610,000 or so distinct CDR3 sequences, with about 15% as singletons. The CDR3 is made up of 13 amino acids. Between the trimmed V and J ends, which lost 1 base and 2 bases, there was a span of 6 bases. Germline-derived CDR1 and CDR2 are GTSNPN and SVGIG (reference sequence). This clonotype has a count of ten or more. Its antigen is not identified. Sequenced material: PBMCs from blood, taken 11 to 12 days after vaccination. This receptor was taken from a man aged 50 to 60 who received an inactivated influenza vaccine. V is TRBV30 and J is TRBJ2-1; D is unresolved. CDR3 coding DNA: TGTGCCTGGAGTGCCCAGGCCTACAATGAGCAGTTCTTC. It yields the protein CAWSAQAYNEQFF.